The T cell receptor (beta chain) described here comes from a study of PD-L1 blockade in urothelial cancer. The time point denotes: pretreatment peripheral blood. This clone was counted once. Clones were read by immunoSEQ multiplex PCR, and TCRdb kept only the in-frame ones, dropping some. The sample lists under 80,000 clones, 81% occurring once. This CDR3 is built from 13 residues. Germline V lookup: CDR1 LNHDA, CDR2 SQIVND (reference sequence). Trimming removed 5 bases from V and 7 bases from J, with 15 bases in between. The sample consisted of PBMCs, taken around atezolizumab (anti-PD-L1) treatment. The chain links TRBV19 to TRBJ2-7; TRBD1 might be the D (7 bases). This TCR came from a man in his 70s with urothelial cancer. The CDR3 nucleotides are TGTGCCAGTAGTTCCCAGGGGGGCGGGGAGCAGTACTTC. Translated: CASSSQGGGEQYF.